The TCR beta chain under discussion was sequenced for a study of T cells in Graves' hyperthyroidism and ophthalmopathy. TCR beta CDR3 region amplification was performed from RNA transcripts. HTBI primers drove first-round RT-PCR of the TCR CDR3. TCRdb processed the multiplex PCR reads anew with MiXCR; each CDR3 protein has one entry. Here the sample spans just under 750,000 distinct CDR3 sequences, around a third being singletons. Sequenced input: blood. This clonotype was sampled from a middle-aged woman with Graves' hyperthyroidism.

This chain's CDR3 is CASSIVSREREKLFF. CDR3 coding DNA: TGTGCCAGTAGTATAGTCTCCAGGGAAAGGGAAAAACTGTTTTTT. The rearrangement uses TRBV19 and TRBJ1-4; D perhaps matches TRBD1 (5 bases). V was trimmed by 1 base and J by 8 bases, leaving 14 bases between them. In germline, CDR1 is LNHDA, CDR2 SQIVND (reference sequence). The CDR3 sequence is 15 residues long.